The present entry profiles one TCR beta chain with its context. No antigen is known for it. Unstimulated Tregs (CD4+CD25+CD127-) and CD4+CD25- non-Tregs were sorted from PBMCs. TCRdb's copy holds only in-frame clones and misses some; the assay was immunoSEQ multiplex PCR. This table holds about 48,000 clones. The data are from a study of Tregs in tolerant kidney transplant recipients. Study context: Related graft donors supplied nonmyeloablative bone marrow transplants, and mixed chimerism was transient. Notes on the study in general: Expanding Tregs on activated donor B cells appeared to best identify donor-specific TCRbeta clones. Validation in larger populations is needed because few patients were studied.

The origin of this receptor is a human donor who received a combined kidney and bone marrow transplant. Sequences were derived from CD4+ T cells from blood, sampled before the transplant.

The CDR3: CASSLRGQGAETQYF. The covered CDR3 bases are TGTGCCAGCAGCCTACGTGGACAGGGGGCAGAGACC. The chain employs TRBV5-6 and TRBJ2-5; 11 nucleotides align to TRBD1. The CDR3 end is not reached by the read, which stops 3 residues before it; the germline J gene fills it in. The ends lost 4 bases at V and 4 bases at J; junction bases unmatched: 6. The CDR3 loop spans 15 amino acids. CDR1 SGHDT and CDR2 YYEEEE come from the germline V gene.